This T cell receptor beta chain derives from a study of cytomegalovirus exposure and HLA in healthy donors (dated by TCRdb to 2016 to 2017). General notes on the study: An earlier analysis of several hundred of the donors reported 250 to 350 Gb of sequence data and approximately 120 million unique TCR beta sequences obtained from 180 million or so T cells. Of the roughly 400 genotyped donors, over 70% fell in the genetic ancestry cluster associated with self-reported Caucasian donors. Because of strong linkage in the cohort, roughly five DR-DQ haplotypes were treated as single units for association and clustering. All discovery cohort repertoires had been generated using a single sequencing platform. Alongside the repertoire data, information on donor age, sex, ethnicity and CMV serostatus was compiled. In a later analysis, previously published TCR beta repertoires from fewer than 750 donors were re-analyzed and high-resolution HLA genotyping was added so that TCR occurrence patterns could be studied. An earlier analysis of around 580 of the donors used high-throughput TCR beta sequencing to judge whether each TCR beta V gene segment behaved as functional or pseudogenic. Genome-wide SNP genotypes for about 60% of the 666 donors were used in a later genetic analysis, which treated that subset as a discovery cohort. Rather than drawing on any new phenotypic data, the later analysis identified candidate immune exposures from TCR beta sequences and the way those sequences occurred across donors. Class I and class II HLA loci were covered by the typing at four-digit resolution. The aim of the study was to test whether cataloging public T cell receptors could identify signatures of past pathogen exposure. The number of donors typed differed by locus, with about 620-630 for A, B, C, DRB1 and DQB1, more than 500 for DQA1, 606 for DPA1, and some 440 for DPB1. Using immunosequencing, the study profiled T cell repertoires from fewer than 700 subjects and related those repertoires to cytomegalovirus serostatus. To predict cytomegalovirus infection status, the study combined high-throughput TCR immunosequencing, statistical association of individual TCRs with disease status, and machine learning. An early release covering roughly 640 HLA-typed donors comprised about 320 gigabases of sequencing data and around 85 million unique TCR sequences. Besides the first cohort of 666 subjects, a separate validation cohort made up of roughly 120 different subjects was used. Among some 400 genotyped donors of the cohort, an average of approximately 240,000 unique TCR beta nucleotide sequences were sequenced per donor, roughly 20% of them non-productive.

Here is what the overall study found, with its caveats: When HLA alleles, especially DR and DQ, strongly co-occurred, TCR associations were difficult to assign to individual alleles. The 87-base-pair reads could not distinguish some IMGT-functional V segments, including TRBV6-2 and TRBV6-3, so those segments were excluded. A later genetic analysis associated a missense DCLRE1C variant with V-gene and J-gene trimming of TCR beta chains, and an independent cohort replicated the association. A cluster of highly shared sequence variants was judged likely to be a technical artifact of the sequencing pipeline. Because counts were too low, roughly 16 rarely observed V segments, including chromosome 9 orphons, were excluded from the earlier analysis of some 590 of the donors. In a later analysis, TCR association rates were found to vary across HLA loci, with the most associated TCRs seen for DRB1 alleles and the fewest for HLA-C alleles. In vitro tests confirmed that a few of the cytomegalovirus-associated TCR beta chains recognize cytomegalovirus antigens. Most TCR sequences were seen in very few donors, while some public TCRs were found in many individuals. CMV serostatus was the only immune exposure information available for the cohort. Compared with equally common non-associated chains, HLA-associated TCR beta chains in a later analysis were more clonally expanded and had lower generation probabilities. According to the authors, the approach could potentially be generalized to other disease states and immunological phenotypes. In the study, approximately 160 TCR beta chains were listed as associated with cytomegalovirus. A further reported finding was that TCR beta sequences accurately predicted the HLA-A and HLA-B alleles for most subjects in the first cohort. In this cohort, only TCR beta chains were sequenced, and detectable features were limited by the absence of alpha or paired-chain data. A later analysis found that most CMV-associated TCR beta chains appeared HLA-restricted, with HLA associations seemingly driven largely by CMV exposure. Several of the top co-occurrence clusters appeared to be linked to parvovirus B19, influenza, CMV and Epstein-Barr virus, according to a later analysis. HLA typing was unavailable for some donors at each locus, so association tests used only the typed subset. Specific HLA alleles were associated with 15,000 to 20,000 TCR beta sequences at a false discovery rate of 0.05 in a later analysis. Correlated functional status among segregating V segments might reflect linkage disequilibrium, but an unknown experimental factor could not be ruled out. A later genetic analysis reported fewer N-insertions in productive TCRs among donors in an Asian-associated ancestry cluster than the approximately 700-donor mean. In both the original and validation cohorts, the classifier was reported to diagnose cytomegalovirus status with high specificity and sensitivity. In an earlier analysis of 587 of the donors, most TCR beta V segments appeared in productive rearrangements about 87% or about 30% of the time, broadly matching IMGT annotations. The presence/absence analyses assumed that sequencing depth was roughly uniform across donors, and that assumption may not be true.

Points on this clone: Its recognized antigen is unknown.

The cohort consisted of hundreds of healthy bone marrow donors. At the time of sampling, all cohort members were nominally healthy, though unrecorded immune exposures were likely present. The donor was CMV seronegative and belonged to the group of around 350 seronegative cohort members. Every donor gave a peripheral blood sample, and the peripheral blood mononuclear cells from that sample were used for TCR beta sequencing. Genomic DNA was extracted from the blood cell samples with the Qiagen DNeasy Blood Extraction Kit. A distance of 11 bases separates the germline ends of V and J, which lose 0 bases and 2 bases respectively. The CDR3, from cysteine to phenylalanine, totals 15 residues. CDR3 DNA is the only sequence kept; it has 45 bases, read in frame from the first base. CDR1 SNHLY and CDR2 FYNNEI are derived from the germline V gene. Library generation was performed with the immunoSEQ multiplex PCR assay. For the multiplex PCR, a mixture combining 60 forward primers for TCR Vbeta segments and 13 reverse primers for TCR Jbeta segments was used. A multiplex PCR assay on genomic DNA amplified the CDR3 region of rearranged TCR beta genes. The Illumina HiSeq System was used to sequence the amplified TCR beta libraries as 87-base-pair reads. Under the source paper's analysis protocol: Across the 700 or so repertoires, a later analysis counted some 80 million unique TCR beta chains, roughly 11 million of which were shared by at least two donors. Raw reads were error-corrected and collapsed into unique sequences with a nearest-neighbor algorithm that merged closely related sequences to remove PCR and sequencing errors. V, D and J gene segments were assigned by aligning CDR3 sequences to IMGT reference sequences. For a sequence to be retained, a match of at least six nucleotides to both a V gene segment and a J gene segment was required. A rearrangement was called productive if the CDR3 had no stop codons and remained in frame with V and J, and every other rearrangement was called non-productive. CDR3 was defined by IMGT convention, running from the second conserved V-encoded cysteine to the conserved J-encoded phenylalanine. The earlier analysis of 550 to 650 of the donors excluded any sequence lacking an unambiguous match to a single V gene segment. In an earlier analysis of a few hundred of the donors, V segments were called functional above 56.7% productive rearrangements and were called segregating when the between-donor standard deviation exceeded 5%. A statistical classification framework was built to diagnose cytomegalovirus status from the catalog of TCR beta chain sequences. V and J gene assignment, in a later analysis, came from comparing TCR nucleotide sequences with IMGT/GENE-DB human TR gene sequences. Using the TCRdist pipeline, a later analysis assigned CDR3 sequences along with most-parsimonious VDJ recombination scenarios. A later analysis defined each TCR beta chain by its CDR3 amino acid sequence plus V-gene family, and excluded reads lacking a unique V-gene family. In a later analysis, fewer than 650 highly shared, low-generation-probability nucleotide sequences were removed to address suspected cross-contamination and a sequencing artifact. In a later analysis, a clonal expansion index was calculated for each public chain from normalized within-repertoire ranks of inferred template counts. Generation probabilities in a later analysis came from a VDJ recombination model fitted to out-of-frame rearrangements, and those results were checked against IGoR. In a later analysis, hypergeometric tests were used to score TCR-TCR, TCR-HLA and TCR-CMV co-occurrence, with a repertoire-size bias correction applied to TCR pairs. In a later analysis, false discovery rates were estimated by permuting HLA or CMV assignments 20 times. In a later analysis, co-occurring TCRs were grouped with DBSCAN, and TCRdist sequence similarity was added when clustering was performed within HLA-allele-positive subsets. Repertoires with fewer than 30,000 or more than 120,000 public chains, plus five repertoires with anomalous nucleotide sharing, were excluded from co-occurrence clustering. TCRdb holds this immuneACCESS table with in-frame rearrangements only. Some clones are missing; in checked studies, unresolved V genes explain under half, and the rest has no known cause. V, J and clone size are taken as reported in that table, and D and trimming were inferred from the DNA itself. This sample's clone table shows around 31,000 clones. Together, the top ten hold 4.5% to 6% of the sample.

Sequencing was carried out using PBMCs. In this chain, TRBV2 is recombined with TRBJ2-7, with the D gene not clear enough to name. The clonotype was recovered from a female donor in good health and CMV-seronegative. The nucleotides read TGTGCCAGCAGTGAAGCCTCAATTGAGGCCTACGAGCAGTACTTC. It is translated as CASSEASIEAYEQYF.